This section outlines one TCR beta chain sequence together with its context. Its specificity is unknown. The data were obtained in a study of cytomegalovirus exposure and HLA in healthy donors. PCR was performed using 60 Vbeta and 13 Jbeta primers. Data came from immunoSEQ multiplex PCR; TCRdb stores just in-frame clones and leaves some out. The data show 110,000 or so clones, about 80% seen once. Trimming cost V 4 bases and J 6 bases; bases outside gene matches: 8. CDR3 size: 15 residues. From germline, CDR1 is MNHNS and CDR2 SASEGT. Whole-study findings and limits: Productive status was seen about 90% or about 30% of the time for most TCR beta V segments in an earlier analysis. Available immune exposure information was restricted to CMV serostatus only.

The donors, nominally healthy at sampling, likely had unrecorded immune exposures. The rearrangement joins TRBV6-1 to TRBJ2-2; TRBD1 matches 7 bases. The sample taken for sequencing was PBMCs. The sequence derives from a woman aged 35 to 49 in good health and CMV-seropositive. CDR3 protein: CASSGGQVRAGELFF. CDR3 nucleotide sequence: TGTGCCAGCAGTGGAGGACAGGTCAGGGCCGGGGAGCTGTTTTTT.